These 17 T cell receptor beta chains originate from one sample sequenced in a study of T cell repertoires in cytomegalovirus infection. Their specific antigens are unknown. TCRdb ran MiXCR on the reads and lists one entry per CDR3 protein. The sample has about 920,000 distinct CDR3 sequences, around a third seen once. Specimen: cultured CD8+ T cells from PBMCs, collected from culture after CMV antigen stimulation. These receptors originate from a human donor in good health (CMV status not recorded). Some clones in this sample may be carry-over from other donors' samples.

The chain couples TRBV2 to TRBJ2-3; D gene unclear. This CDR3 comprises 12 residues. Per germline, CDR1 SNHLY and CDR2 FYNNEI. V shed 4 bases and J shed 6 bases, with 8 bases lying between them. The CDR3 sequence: CASSGSLDTQYF. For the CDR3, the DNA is TGTGCCAGCAGTGGTTCATTGGATACGCAGTATTTT.

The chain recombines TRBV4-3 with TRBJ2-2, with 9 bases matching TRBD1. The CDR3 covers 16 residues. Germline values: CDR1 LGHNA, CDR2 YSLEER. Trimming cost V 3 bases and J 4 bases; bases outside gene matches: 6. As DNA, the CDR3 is TGCGCCAGCAGCCAGAAGGACAGGGGACCCACCGGGGAGCTGTTTTTT. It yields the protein CASSQKDRGPTGELFF.

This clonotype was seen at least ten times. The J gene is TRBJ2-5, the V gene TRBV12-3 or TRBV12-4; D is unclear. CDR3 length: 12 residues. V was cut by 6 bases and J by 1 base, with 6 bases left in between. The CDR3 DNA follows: TGTGCCAGCAGGGGATCCCAAGAGACCCAGTACTTC. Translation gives CASRGSQETQYF.

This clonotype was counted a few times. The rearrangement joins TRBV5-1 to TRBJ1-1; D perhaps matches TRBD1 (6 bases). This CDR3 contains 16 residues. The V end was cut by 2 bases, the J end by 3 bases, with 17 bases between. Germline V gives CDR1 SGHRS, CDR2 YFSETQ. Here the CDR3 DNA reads TGCGCCAGCAGCTTCCCCATACAGGGCGGGGACACTGAAGCTTTCTTT. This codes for CASSFPIQGGDTEAFF.

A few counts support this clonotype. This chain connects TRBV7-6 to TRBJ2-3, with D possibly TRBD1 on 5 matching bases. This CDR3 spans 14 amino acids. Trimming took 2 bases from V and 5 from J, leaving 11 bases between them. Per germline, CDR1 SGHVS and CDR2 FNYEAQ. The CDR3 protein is CASSLRGRGDTQYF. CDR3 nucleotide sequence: TGTGCCAGCAGCTTAAGGGGCCGAGGAGATACGCAGTATTTT.

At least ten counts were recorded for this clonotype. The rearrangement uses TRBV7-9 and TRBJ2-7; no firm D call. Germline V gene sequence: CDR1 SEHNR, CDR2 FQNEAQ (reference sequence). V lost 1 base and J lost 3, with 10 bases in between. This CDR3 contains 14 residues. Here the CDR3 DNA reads TGTGCCAGCAGCTTAGTTGGGCTCAGCTACGAGCAGTACGTC. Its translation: CASSLVGLSYEQYV.

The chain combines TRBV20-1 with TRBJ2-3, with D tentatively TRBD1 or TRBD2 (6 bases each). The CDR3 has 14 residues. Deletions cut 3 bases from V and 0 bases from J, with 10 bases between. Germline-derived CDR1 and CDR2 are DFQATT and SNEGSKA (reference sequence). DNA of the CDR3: TGCAGTGCTAGTAAGGGGGGTAGCACAGATACGCAGTATTTT. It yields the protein CSASKGGSTDTQYF.

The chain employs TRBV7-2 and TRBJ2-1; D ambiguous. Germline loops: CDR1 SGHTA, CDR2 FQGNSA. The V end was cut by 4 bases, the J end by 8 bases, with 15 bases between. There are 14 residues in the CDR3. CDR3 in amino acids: CASSSHRRLDEQFF. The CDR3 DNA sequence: TGTGCCAGCAGCTCACATCGTCGCCTCGATGAGCAGTTCTTC.

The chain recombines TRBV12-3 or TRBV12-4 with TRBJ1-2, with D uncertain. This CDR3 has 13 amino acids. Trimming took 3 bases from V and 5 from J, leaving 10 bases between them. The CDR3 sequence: CASSLALTYGYTF. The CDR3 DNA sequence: TGTGCCAGCAGTTTGGCGCTAACTTATGGCTACACCTTC.

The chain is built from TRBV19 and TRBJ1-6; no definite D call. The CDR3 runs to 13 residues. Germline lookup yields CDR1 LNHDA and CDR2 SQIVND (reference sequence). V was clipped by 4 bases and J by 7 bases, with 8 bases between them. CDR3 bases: TGTGCCAGTAGTACAAGTTCGAATTCACCCCTCCACTTT. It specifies CASSTSSNSPLHF.

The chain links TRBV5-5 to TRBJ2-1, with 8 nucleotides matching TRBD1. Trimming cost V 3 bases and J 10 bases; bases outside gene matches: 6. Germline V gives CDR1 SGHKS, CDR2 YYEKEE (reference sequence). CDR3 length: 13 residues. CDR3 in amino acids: CASSSQGAREQFF. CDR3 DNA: TGTGCCAGCAGCTCTCAGGGGGCACGGGAGCAGTTCTTC.

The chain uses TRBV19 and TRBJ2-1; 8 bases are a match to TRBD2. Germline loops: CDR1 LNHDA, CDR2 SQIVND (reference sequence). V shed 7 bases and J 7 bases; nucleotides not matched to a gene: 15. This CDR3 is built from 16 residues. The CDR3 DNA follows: TGTGCCAGTACCCCGGCGGGAGGCCTTTTGGGTAATGAGCAGTTCTTC. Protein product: CASTPAGGLLGNEQFF.

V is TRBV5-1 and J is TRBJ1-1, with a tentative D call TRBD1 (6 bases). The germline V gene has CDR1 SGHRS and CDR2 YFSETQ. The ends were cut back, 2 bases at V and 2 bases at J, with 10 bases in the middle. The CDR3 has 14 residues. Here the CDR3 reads CASSFRDTNTEAFF. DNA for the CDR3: TGCGCCAGCAGCTTCCGGGACACCAACACTGAAGCTTTCTTT.

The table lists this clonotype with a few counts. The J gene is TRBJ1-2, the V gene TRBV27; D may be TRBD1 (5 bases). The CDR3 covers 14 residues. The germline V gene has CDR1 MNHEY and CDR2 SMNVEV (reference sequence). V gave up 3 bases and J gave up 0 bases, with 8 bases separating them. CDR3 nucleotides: TGTGCCAGCAGTTTTGCGGGGGCTAACTATGGCTACACCTTC. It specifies CASSFAGANYGYTF.

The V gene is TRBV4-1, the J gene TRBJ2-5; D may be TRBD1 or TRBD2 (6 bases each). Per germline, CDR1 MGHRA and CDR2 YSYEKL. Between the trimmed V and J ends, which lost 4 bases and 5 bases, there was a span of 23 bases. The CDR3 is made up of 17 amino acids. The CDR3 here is CASSPGGPGLNQETQYF. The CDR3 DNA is TGCGCCAGCAGCCCCGGGGGCCCGGGTTTAAATCAGGAGACCCAGTACTTC.

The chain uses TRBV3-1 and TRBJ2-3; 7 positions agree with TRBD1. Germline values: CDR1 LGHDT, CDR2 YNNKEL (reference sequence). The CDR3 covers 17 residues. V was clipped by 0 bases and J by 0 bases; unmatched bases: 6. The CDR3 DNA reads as TGTGCCAGCAGCCAAGAGAGGGACAGACCTAGCACAGATACGCAGTATTTT. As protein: CASSQERDRPSTDTQYF.

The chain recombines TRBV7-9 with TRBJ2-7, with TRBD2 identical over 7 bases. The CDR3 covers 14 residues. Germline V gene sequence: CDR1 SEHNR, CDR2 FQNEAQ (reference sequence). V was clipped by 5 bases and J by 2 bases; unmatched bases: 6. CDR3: CASSNRDYAYEQYF. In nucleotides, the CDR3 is TGTGCCAGCAGCAACCGGGACTATGCCTACGAGCAGTACTTC.